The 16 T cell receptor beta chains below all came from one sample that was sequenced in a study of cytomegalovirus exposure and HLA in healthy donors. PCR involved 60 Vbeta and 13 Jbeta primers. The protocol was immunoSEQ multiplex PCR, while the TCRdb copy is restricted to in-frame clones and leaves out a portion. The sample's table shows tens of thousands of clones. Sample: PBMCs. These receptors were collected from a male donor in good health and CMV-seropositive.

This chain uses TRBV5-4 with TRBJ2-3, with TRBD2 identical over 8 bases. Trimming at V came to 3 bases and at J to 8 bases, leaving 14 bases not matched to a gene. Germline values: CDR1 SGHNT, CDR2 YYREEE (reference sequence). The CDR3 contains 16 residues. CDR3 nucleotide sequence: TGTGCCAGCAGCTATAAGAGCGGGGGATTTGCCGGTACGCAGTATTTT. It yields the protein CASSYKSGGFAGTQYF.

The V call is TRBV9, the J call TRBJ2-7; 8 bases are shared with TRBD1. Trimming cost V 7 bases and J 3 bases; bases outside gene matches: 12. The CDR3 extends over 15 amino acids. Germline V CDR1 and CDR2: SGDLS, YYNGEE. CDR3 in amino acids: CASGREGTGYYEQYF. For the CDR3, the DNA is TGTGCCAGCGGAAGGGAAGGGACAGGTTACTACGAGCAGTACTTC.

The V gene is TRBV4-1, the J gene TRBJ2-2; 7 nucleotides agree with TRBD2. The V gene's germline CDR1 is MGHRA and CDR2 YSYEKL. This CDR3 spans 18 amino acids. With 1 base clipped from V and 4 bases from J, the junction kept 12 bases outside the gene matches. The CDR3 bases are TGCGCCAGCAGCCAAGCTAGTCTAGCGGACCTTACCACCGGGGAGCTGTTTTTT. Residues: CASSQASLADLTTGELFF.

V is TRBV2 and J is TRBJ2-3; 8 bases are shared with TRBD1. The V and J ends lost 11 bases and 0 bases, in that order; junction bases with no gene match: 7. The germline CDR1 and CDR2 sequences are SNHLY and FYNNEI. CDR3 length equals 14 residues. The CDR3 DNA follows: TGTGCCTGCTGGGACAGGTCTAGCACAGATACGCAGTATTTT. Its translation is CACWDRSSTDTQYF.

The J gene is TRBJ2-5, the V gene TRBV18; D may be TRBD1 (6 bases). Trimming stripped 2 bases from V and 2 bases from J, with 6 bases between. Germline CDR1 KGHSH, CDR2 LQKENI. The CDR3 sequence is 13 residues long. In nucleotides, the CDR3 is TGTGCCAGCTCACCAAGGGGGCAAGAGACCCAGTACTTC. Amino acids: CASSPRGQETQYF.

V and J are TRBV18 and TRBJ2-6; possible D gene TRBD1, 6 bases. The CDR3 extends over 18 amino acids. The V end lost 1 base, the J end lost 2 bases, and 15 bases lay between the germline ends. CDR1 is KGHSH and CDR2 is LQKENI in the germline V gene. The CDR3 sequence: CASSPLSGHSTGANVLTF. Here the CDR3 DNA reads TGTGCCAGCTCACCACTCTCGGGACATTCGACTGGGGCCAACGTCCTGACTTTC. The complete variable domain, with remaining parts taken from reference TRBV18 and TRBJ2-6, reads NAGVMQNPRHLVRRRGQEARLRCSPMKGHSHVYWYRQLPEEGLKFMVYLQKENIIDESGMPKERFSAEFPKEGPSILRIQQVVRGDSAAYFCASSPLSGHSTGANVLTFGAGSRLTVL.

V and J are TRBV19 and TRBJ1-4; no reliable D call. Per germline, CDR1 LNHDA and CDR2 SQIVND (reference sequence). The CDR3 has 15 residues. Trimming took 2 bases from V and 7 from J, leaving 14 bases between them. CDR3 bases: TGTGCCAGTAGTATACTCGGGGATATGAGTGAAAAACTGTTTTTT. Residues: CASSILGDMSEKLFF.

In DNA form, the CDR3 reads TGTGCCAGCAGCCGTCACACTGAAGCTTTCTTT. This sequence encodes CASSRHTEAFF. The chain has TRBV7-9 and TRBJ1-1, with no clear D. The V and J ends lost 5 bases and 3 bases respectively, with 4 bases between them. CDR1 and CDR2 (germline): SEHNR, FQNEAQ (reference sequence). The CDR3 is 11 residues long.

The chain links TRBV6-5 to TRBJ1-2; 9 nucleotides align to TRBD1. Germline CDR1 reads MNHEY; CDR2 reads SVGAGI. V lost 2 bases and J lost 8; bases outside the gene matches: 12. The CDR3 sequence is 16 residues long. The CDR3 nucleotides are TGTGCCAGCAGTTACGGACAGGGGCTTGGAGCTGGGGGCTACACCTTC. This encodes CASSYGQGLGAGGYTF.

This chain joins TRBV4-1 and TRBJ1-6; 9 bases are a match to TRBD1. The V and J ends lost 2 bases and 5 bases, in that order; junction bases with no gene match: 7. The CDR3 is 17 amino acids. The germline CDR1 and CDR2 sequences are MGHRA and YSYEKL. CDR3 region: CASSQKAQGADNSPLHF. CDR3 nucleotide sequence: TGCGCCAGCAGCCAAAAGGCACAGGGGGCGGATAATTCACCCCTCCACTTT.

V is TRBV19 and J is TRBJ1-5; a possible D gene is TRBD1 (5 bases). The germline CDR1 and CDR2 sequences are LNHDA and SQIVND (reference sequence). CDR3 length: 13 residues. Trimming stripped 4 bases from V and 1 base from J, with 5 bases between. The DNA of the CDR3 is TGTGCCAGTAGTAGACAGAGCAATCAGCCCCAGCATTTT. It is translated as CASSRQSNQPQHF.

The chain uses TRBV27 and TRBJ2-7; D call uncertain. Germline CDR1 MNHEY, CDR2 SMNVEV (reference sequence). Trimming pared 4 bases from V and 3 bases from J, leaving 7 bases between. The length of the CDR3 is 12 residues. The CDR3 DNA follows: TGTGCCAGCAGTTCCCCTCTCTACGAGCAGTACTTC. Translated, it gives CASSSPLYEQYF.

In DNA, the CDR3 is TGTGCCAGCAGCGTCGGGACAGGAAACACTGAAGCTTTCTTT. As protein: CASSVGTGNTEAFF. V usage is TRBV9 and J usage is TRBJ1-1; 8 positions match TRBD1. Germline loops: CDR1 SGDLS, CDR2 YYNGEE. The trim removed 2 bases at V and 2 bases at J, leaving 2 bases unmatched. CDR3 length: 14 amino acids.

Written as DNA, the CDR3 is TGTGCCAGCAGCTTCTTTAGCACAGATACGCAGTATTTT. Amino acids: CASSFFSTDTQYF. This chain links TRBV5-8 with TRBJ2-3, with no clear D. Between the trimmed V and J ends, which lost 2 bases and 0 bases, there was a span of 4 bases. Germline V CDR1 and CDR2: SGHTS, YDEGEE. CDR3 length: 13 residues. The complete variable domain, with remaining parts taken from reference TRBV5-8 and TRBJ2-3, reads EAGVTQSPTHLIKTRGQQATLRCSPISGHTSVYWYQQALGLGLQFLLWYDEGEERNRGNFPPRFSGRQFPNYSSELNVNALELEDSALYLCASSFFSTDTQYFGPGTRLTVL.

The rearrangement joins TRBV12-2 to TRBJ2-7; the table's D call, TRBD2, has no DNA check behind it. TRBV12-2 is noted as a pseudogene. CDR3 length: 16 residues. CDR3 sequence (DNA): TGTGCAAGTCGCGCTGTATGGGGGGAGGTTCGAGCCGAGCAGTACTTC. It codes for CASRAVWGEVRAEQYF.

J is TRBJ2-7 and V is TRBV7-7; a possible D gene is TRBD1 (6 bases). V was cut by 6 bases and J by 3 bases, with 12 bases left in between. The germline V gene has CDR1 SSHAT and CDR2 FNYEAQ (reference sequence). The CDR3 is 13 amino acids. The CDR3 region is CASSHREGYEQYF. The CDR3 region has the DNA TGTGCCAGCAGTCACAGGGAAGGCTACGAGCAGTACTTC.